This T cell receptor (beta chain) was identified in a study of T cells expressing NK-cell markers. As for the study in general: Investigators obtained TCR beta repertoires from sorted CD3+CD56+NKG2C+, CD3+CD56+NKG2C- and CD3+CD56-NKG2C+ T cells.

TCRdb reanalyzed the 5' RACE reads, giving one entry per CDR3 protein sequence and no DNA. The sample table sets out approximately 460,000 distinct CDR3 sequences. Germline CDR1 is SGHDN and CDR2 is FVKESK. This CDR3 has 17 residues. The clonotype was recovered from a woman aged 18-70 years in good health. The material sequenced was blood T cells: a sorted CD56 or NKG2C T cell subset, CD4+ or CD8+ T cells, or bulk PBMC T cells (not recorded which). The genes are TRBV14 and TRBJ2-3; the D call from TCRdb, TRBD2, cannot be confirmed without DNA. The chain's CDR3 is CASSQGTSGTSTDTQYF.